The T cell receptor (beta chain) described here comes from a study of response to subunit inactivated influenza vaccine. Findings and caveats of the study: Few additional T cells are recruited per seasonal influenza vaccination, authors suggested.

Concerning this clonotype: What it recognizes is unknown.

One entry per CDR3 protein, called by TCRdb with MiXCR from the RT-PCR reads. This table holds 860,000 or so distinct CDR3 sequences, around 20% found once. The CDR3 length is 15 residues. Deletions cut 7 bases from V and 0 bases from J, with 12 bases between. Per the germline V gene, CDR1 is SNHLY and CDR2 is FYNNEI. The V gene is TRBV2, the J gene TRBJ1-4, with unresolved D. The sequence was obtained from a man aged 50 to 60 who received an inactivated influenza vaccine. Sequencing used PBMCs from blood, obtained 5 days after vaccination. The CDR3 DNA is TGTGCCAGCAATCGTAACACTCCAACTAATGAAAAACTGTTTTTT. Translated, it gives CASNRNTPTNEKLFF.